The following is a TCR beta chain sequence with its context. The sample originates from a study of blood T cell repertoires in COVID-19. Study background: COVID-19 samples, acute and convalescent, were from the United States, Italy and Spain. Sources were T cells, B-cell-depleted T cells, or PBMCs; the material itself was cDNA or gDNA.

Under the authors' procedure: Amplification of reference gene primers was used by the study to estimate nucleated cell counts. The data were produced by immunoSEQ multiplex PCR, yet TCRdb's version contains in-frame clones alone and is incomplete. V, J and clone size derive from that table, while D and trimming were established from the DNA sequence. The profile covers about 150,000 clones, with 80% to 85% appearing a single time and 2.5% to 3% taken by the ten largest. The sample comprised peripheral blood. The receptor was derived from a woman aged 55 to 70 with acute or convalescent COVID-19.

CDR3 in DNA: TGCGCCAGCGGGACAAACTATGGCTACACCTTC. It codes for CASGTNYGYTF. This sequence joins TRBV5-1 and TRBJ1-2, with D perhaps TRBD1 (6 bases). The CDR3 spans 11 residues. CDR1 and CDR2 (germline): SGHRS, YFSETQ. V dropped 7 bases and J dropped 2 bases, with 6 bases sitting between them.